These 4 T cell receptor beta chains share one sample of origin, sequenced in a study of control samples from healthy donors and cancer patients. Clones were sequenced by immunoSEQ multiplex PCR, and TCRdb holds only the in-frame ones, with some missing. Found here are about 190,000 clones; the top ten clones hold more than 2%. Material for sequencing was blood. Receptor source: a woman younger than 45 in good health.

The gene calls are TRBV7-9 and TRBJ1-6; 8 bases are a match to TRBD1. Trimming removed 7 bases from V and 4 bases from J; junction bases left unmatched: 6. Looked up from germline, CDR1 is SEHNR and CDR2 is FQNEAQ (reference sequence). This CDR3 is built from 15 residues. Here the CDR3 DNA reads TGTGCCAGCACCCTGCAGGGGGCTTATAATTCACCCCTCCACTTT. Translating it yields CASTLQGAYNSPLHF.

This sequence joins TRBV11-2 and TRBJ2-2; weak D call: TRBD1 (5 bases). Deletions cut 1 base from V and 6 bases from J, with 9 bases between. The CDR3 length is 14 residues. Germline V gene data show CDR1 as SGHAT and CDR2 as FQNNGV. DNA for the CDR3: TGTGCCAGCAGCTTAGCAGGGATATCCGGGGAGCTGTTTTTT. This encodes CASSLAGISGELFF.

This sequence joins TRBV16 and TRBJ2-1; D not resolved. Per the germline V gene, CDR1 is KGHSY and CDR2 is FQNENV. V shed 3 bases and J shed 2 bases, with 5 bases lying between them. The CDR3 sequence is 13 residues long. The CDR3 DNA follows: TGTGCCAGCAGCCAGTTTACCTACAATGAGCAGTTCTTC. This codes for CASSQFTYNEQFF.

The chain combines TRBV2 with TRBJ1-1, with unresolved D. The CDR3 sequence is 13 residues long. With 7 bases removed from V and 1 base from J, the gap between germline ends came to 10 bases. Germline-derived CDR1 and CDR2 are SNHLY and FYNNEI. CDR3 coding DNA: TGTGCCAGCACGGGCAGGACGAACACTGAAGCTTTCTTT. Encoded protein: CASTGRTNTEAFF.